This T cell receptor (beta chain) comes out of a study of T cell responses to AZD1222 COVID-19 vaccine. Looking at the study overall: Samples with a second dose at about 4 or about 12 weeks were pooled together. Study results and caveats: The sample set comprised mostly white British donors with more females, and clonal diversity was possibly underestimated. Spike regions recognized by vaccine-associated CD4 TCRs spanned the protein, led by 160-218 and 743-854. A rise in Spike-specific TCR breadth and depth followed two AZD1222 doses.

As to this clone: Its target is not known.

Profiling relied on immunoSEQ multiplex PCR, and the TCRdb table lists in-frame clones only, not all of them. The sample lists some 150,000 clones, around 88% seen once, with 2.2% in the top ten. With V trimmed by 0 bases and J by 3 bases, 3 bases remained unmatched. The CDR3 loop spans 15 amino acids. Germline CDR1 reads SGHAT; CDR2 reads FQDESV (reference sequence). The rearrangement joins TRBV11-1 to TRBJ2-3; 7 nucleotides align to TRBD2. This specimen was peripheral blood, taken on day 0 of AZD1222 vaccination. The source is an adult in good health. The DNA for the CDR3 is TGTGCCAGCAGCTTAGCCCGTAGCGGGACAGATACGCAGTATTTT. Amino acid sequence: CASSLARSGTDTQYF. The complete variable domain, with remaining parts taken from reference TRBV11-1 and TRBJ2-3, reads EAEVAQSPRYKITEKSQAVAFWCDPISGHATLYWYRQILGQGPELLVQFQDESVVDDSQLPKDRFSAERLKGVDSTLKIQPAELGDSAMYLCASSLARSGTDTQYFGPGTRLTVL.